This note documents a single TCR beta chain sequence. This sample was included in a study of blood T cell repertoires in COVID-19. Study-wide background: Spain, Italy and the United States supplied samples that represented acute and convalescent COVID-19. PBMCs, B-cell-depleted T cells, or T cells were the source of the cDNA or gDNA that made up the material.

The V segment lost 0 bases and the J segment 9 bases; nucleotides outside the gene matches: 10. Germline V gene sequence: CDR1 SGHTA, CDR2 FQGNSA. The CDR3 totals 16 residues. Methods used by the authors: Amplification with reference gene primers provided the estimates of nucleated cell counts. Data came from immunoSEQ multiplex PCR; TCRdb stores just in-frame clones and leaves some out. The V and J calls and the clone size are those of that table, but D and trimming were determined from the DNA. The repertoire consists of roughly 200,000 clones, with less than 85% occurring once and the leading ten covering under 10%.

This sequence joins TRBV7-2 and TRBJ2-1, with 8 bases matching TRBD2. Material: peripheral blood. The TCR originated in a woman older than 75 with COVID-19, enrolled during active disease. CDR3 sequence: CASSLASGEGQGEQFF. The CDR3 region has the DNA TGTGCCAGCAGCTTAGCTAGCGGGGAGGGCCAGGGTGAGCAGTTCTTC.